This T cell receptor beta chain was recorded in a study of blood T cells in healthy people across ages. The CDR3 consists of 13 residues. Germline assignment: CDR1 LGHNA and CDR2 YSLEER. V was pared by 2 bases and J by 8 bases, with 5 bases of the junction left unmatched. Combining a sample-barcoded 5' primer with a J-beta primer mix, a second PCR ran for 7 to 11 cycles. TCRdb re-derived calls from the 5' RACE reads in MiXCR, one entry per CDR3 protein. This table holds 870,000 or so distinct CDR3 sequences, 29% found once. This sequence originates from a woman older than 75 in good health. Sequencing was carried out using blood. The chain employs TRBV4-3 and TRBJ1-1; 7 bases map to TRBD1. In DNA, the CDR3 is TGCGCCAGCAGCCAAATAAGGGGGCAGGAAGCTTTCTTT. This gives the protein CASSQIRGQEAFF.